Listed here are 24 T cell receptor beta chains from one sample, sequenced in a study of T cell changes during pregnancy in multiple sclerosis. The repertoire was sequenced with immunoSEQ multiplex PCR; TCRdb's copy has only in-frame clones and lacks some. Altogether approximately 42,000 clones are present, around four fifths being singletons, with the ten largest covering 0.6% to 0.8%. The sequencing here drew on CD4+ T cells from peripheral blood mononuclear cells, taken before pregnancy. Source of these receptors: a female donor with multiple sclerosis, enrolled in a pregnancy study.

This clone has a handful of counts. The chain combines TRBV7-9 with TRBJ2-7; D is ambiguous. Germline V gene lookup returns CDR1 SEHNR and CDR2 FQNEAQ (reference sequence). This CDR3 is 10 amino acids long. Trimming took off 10 bases at V and 5 bases at J, with 9 bases between the two ends. The CDR3 sequence is CATPPNEQYF. The CDR3 region has the DNA TGTGCCACCCCCCCTAACGAGCAGTACTTC.

The gene calls are TRBV7-2 and TRBJ2-7; TRBD1 is a possible D gene (7 bases). The CDR3 totals 14 residues. The V end lost 2 bases, the J end lost 8 bases, and 16 bases lay between the germline ends. CDR1 is SGHTA and CDR2 is FQGNSA in the germline V gene. The CDR3 region has the DNA TGTGCCAGCAGCTTACCAGGGGGGAATTCGCAGCAGTACTTC. Translation gives CASSLPGGNSQQYF.

The chain employs TRBV7-2 and TRBJ2-7, with TRBD2 matching over 10 bases. CDR1 is SGHTA, CDR2 FQGNSA, per germline. CDR3 length: 18 amino acids. V gave up 5 bases and J gave up 5 bases; unmatched junction bases: 18. The CDR3 sequence is CASSLNRLRAGGPHEQYF. CDR3 DNA: TGTGCCAGCAGCCTTAACCGACTCCGAGCGGGGGGGCCCCACGAGCAGTACTTC.

CDR3 nucleotide sequence: TGTGCCAGCAGTTCCCCCGGACTAGCGGGTAGCACAGATACGCAGTATTTT. Protein product: CASSSPGLAGSTDTQYF. V and J are TRBV28 and TRBJ2-3; 11 bases line up with TRBD2. The trim removed 4 bases at V and 0 bases at J, leaving 6 bases unmatched. Germline CDR1 and CDR2: MDHEN and SYDVKM. This CDR3 has 17 amino acids.

V is TRBV9 and J is TRBJ2-7, with TRBD2 as a possible D gene (6 bases). Germline V gene sequence: CDR1 SGDLS, CDR2 YYNGEE. CDR3 length: 15 amino acids. Trimming left V 0 bases short and J 0 bases short, with 10 bases between. CDR3 nucleotide sequence: TGTGCCAGCAGCGTAGCATCGACTAGCTCCTACGAGCAGTACTTC. It yields the protein CASSVASTSSYEQYF.

The chain joins TRBV11-2 to TRBJ1-5; D remains ambiguous. This CDR3 region has 13 residues. From germline, CDR1 is SGHAT and CDR2 FQNNGV. With 3 bases removed from V and 7 bases from J, the gap between germline ends came to 10 bases. The CDR3 region is CASSFTGGQPQHF. The CDR3, as DNA: TGTGCCAGCAGCTTTACGGGTGGACAGCCCCAGCATTTT.

This clone is judged medium-sized (0.01 to 0.1%). The chain has TRBV29-1 and TRBJ1-4; D gene ambiguous. The CDR3 runs 16 residues. Germline lookup yields CDR1 SQVTM and CDR2 ANQGSEA. Trimming left V 4 bases short and J 6 bases short, with 21 bases between. The CDR3 sequence: CSVAPHGSTRDEKLFF. CDR3 nucleotides: TGCAGCGTTGCACCTCATGGCTCCACCCGGGATGAAAAACTGTTTTTT.

The rearrangement links TRBV9 to TRBJ1-5; 7 bases line up with TRBD1. CDR1 and CDR2 from the germline V gene are SGDLS and YYNGEE. The J segment lost 5 bases and the V segment lost 0 bases, leaving 5 bases of the junction unmatched. The CDR3 runs to 15 residues. The CDR3 sequence is CASSVGQGLDQPQHF. In DNA, the CDR3 is TGTGCCAGCAGCGTAGGACAGGGATTGGATCAGCCCCAGCATTTT. Filled out from reference TRBV9 and TRBJ1-5, the complete variable domain reads DSGVTQTPKHLITATGQRVTLRCSPRSGDLSVYWYQQSLDQGLQFLIQYYNGEERAKGNILERFSAQQFPDLHSELNLSSLELGDSALYFCASSVGQGLDQPQHFGDGTRLSIL.

This clone was picked up one time. The chain has TRBV4-1 and TRBJ2-1; 11 bases match TRBD1. CDR3 length equals 15 residues. V shed 4 bases, J shed 7 bases, and the junction held 6 bases outside the gene matches. From germline, CDR1 is MGHRA and CDR2 YSYEKL. The CDR3 protein is CASSRGTGGLNEQFF. The CDR3 DNA reads TGCGCCAGCAGCCGCGGGACAGGGGGGCTAAATGAGCAGTTCTTC.

The chain combines TRBV11-2 with TRBJ2-7, with 7 positions matching TRBD1. The CDR3 extends over 12 amino acids. Germline assignment: CDR1 SGHAT and CDR2 FQNNGV. The J segment lost 6 bases and the V segment lost 6 bases, leaving 5 bases of the junction unmatched. Written as DNA, the CDR3 is TGTGCCAGCAGACACGGGACAGCCGAGCAGTACTTC. It translates to CASRHGTAEQYF.

The J gene is TRBJ2-2, the V gene TRBV5-4; 7 nucleotides line up with TRBD1. The germline V gene has CDR1 SGHNT and CDR2 YYREEE (reference sequence). This CDR3 spans 17 amino acids. The trim removed 5 bases at V and 5 bases at J, leaving 15 bases unmatched. As DNA, the CDR3 is TGTGCCAGCAGTCCCACCTTGAGACAGGGCCTTACCGGGGAGCTGTTTTTT. As protein: CASSPTLRQGLTGELFF.

This chain links TRBV28 with TRBJ2-7; a possible D gene is TRBD2 (5 bases). Trimming removed 7 bases from V and 5 bases from J, with 18 bases in between. The CDR3 is 14 residues long. CDR1 MDHEN and CDR2 SYDVKM come from the germline V gene. This chain's CDR3 is CASMPGITRDEQYF. The CDR3, as DNA: TGTGCCAGCATGCCCGGGATAACCCGGGACGAGCAGTACTTC.

The chain has TRBV7-2 and TRBJ1-3, with D perhaps TRBD1 (5 bases). V was clipped by 6 bases and J by 4 bases, with 10 bases between them. The CDR3 loop spans 13 amino acids. Germline assignment: CDR1 SGHTA and CDR2 FQGNSA. In nucleotides, the CDR3 is TGTGCCAGCAGTTCAGGGTGGGGAAACACCATATATTTT. Amino acids: CASSSGWGNTIYF. The whole variable domain, remainder taken from reference TRBV7-2 and TRBJ1-3, is GAGVSQSPSNKVTEKGKDVELRCDPISGHTALYWYRQSLGQGLEFLIYFQGNSAPDKSGLPSDRFSAERTGGSVSTLTIQRTQQEDSAVYLCASSSGWGNTIYFGEGSWLTVV.

The chain couples TRBV11-3 to TRBJ2-3; 7 bases are shared with TRBD1. Losses at the gene ends were 3 bases for V and 1 base for J; bases not matched to a gene: 1. This CDR3 contains 14 residues. CDR1 and CDR2 (germline): SGHNT, YENEEA. CDR3 protein: CASSFGQGTDTQYF. CDR3 in DNA: TGTGCCAGCAGCTTTGGACAGGGCACAGATACGCAGTATTTT.

The V call is TRBV7-2, the J call TRBJ2-7; 7 bases are a match to TRBD2. The CDR3 has 14 amino acids. Germline loops: CDR1 SGHTA, CDR2 FQGNSA. Unmatched junction bases numbered 9, after V lost 5 bases and J lost 5 bases. As DNA, the CDR3 is TGTGCCAGCAGCCGAGGTGTCGCGGGAGACGAGCAGTACTTC. The encoded protein is CASSRGVAGDEQYF.

The rearrangement links TRBV14 to TRBJ1-2; possibly TRBD1 for D (6 bases). This CDR3 comprises 13 residues. Trimming removed 1 base from V and 8 bases from J, with 11 bases in between. Germline V gene sequence: CDR1 SGHDN, CDR2 FVKESK. The chain's CDR3 is CASSQVTGRGYTF. The CDR3 DNA follows: TGTGCCAGCAGCCAAGTTACAGGGCGCGGCTACACCTTC.

The rearrangement links TRBV27 to TRBJ2-6; D is unresolved. CDR3 size: 15 residues. The V gene's germline CDR1 is MNHEY and CDR2 SMNVEV (reference sequence). V shed 5 bases and J shed 1 base, with 9 bases lying between them. The CDR3 DNA is TGTGCCAGCAGTAGTCCCGGTTCTGGGGCCAACGTCCTGACTTTC. As protein: CASSSPGSGANVLTF.

The V call is TRBV19, the J call TRBJ1-2, with a possible D match to TRBD1 (6 bases). V was cut by 7 bases and J by 4 bases, with 19 bases left in between. The CDR3 extends over 15 amino acids. Germline V CDR1 and CDR2: LNHDA, SQIVND (reference sequence). CDR3 amino acids: CASNLLDSRGYGYTF. DNA of the CDR3: TGTGCCAGTAACCTACTGGACAGCCGAGGCTATGGCTACACCTTC.

The table lists this clone with a few counts. This sequence joins TRBV6-6 and TRBJ1-1; 8 positions match TRBD1. This CDR3 spans 16 amino acids. CDR1 MNHNY and CDR2 SVGAGI come from the germline V gene (reference sequence). With V trimmed by 7 bases and J by 4 bases, 14 bases remained unmatched. CDR3 nucleotide sequence: TGTGCCAGCAACACAGACCAGGGGGCGTTTGGCACTGAAGCTTTCTTT. This encodes CASNTDQGAFGTEAFF.

This clone was counted a single time. The chain joins TRBV11-2 to TRBJ2-5; TRBD2 might be the D (5 bases). The ends were cut back, 5 bases at V and 4 bases at J, with 8 bases in the middle. Looked up from germline, CDR1 is SGHAT and CDR2 is FQNNGV. The CDR3 consists of 12 residues. The CDR3 protein is CASSPRGETQYF. CDR3 sequence (DNA): TGTGCCAGCAGCCCCCGGGGAGAGACCCAGTACTTC.

V is TRBV6-5 and J is TRBJ1-2; possible D gene TRBD1, 5 bases. Germline CDR1 MNHEY, CDR2 SVGAGI. The V end was cut by 7 bases, the J end by 4 bases, with 16 bases between. This CDR3 comprises 14 residues. This CDR3 is CASTTPETAYGYTF. CDR3 coding DNA: TGTGCCAGCACTACTCCCGAGACAGCCTATGGCTACACCTTC.

The rearrangement uses TRBV13 and TRBJ1-1; a weak D match, TRBD1 (5 bases). Germline V gene data show CDR1 as PRHDT and CDR2 as FYEKMQ (reference sequence). The CDR3 sequence is 14 residues long. V gave up 7 bases and J gave up 8 bases, with 20 bases separating them. The CDR3 loop reads CASTRELVFGEAFF. The CDR3 coding sequence is TGTGCCAGCACCAGGGAATTGGTATTTGGGGAAGCTTTCTTT.

The rearrangement links TRBV6-5 to TRBJ2-1; 7 positions match TRBD2. The length of the CDR3 is 14 residues. Per the germline V gene, CDR1 is MNHEY and CDR2 is SVGAGI. J gave up 4 bases and V 10 bases, and 10 bases lay outside the gene matches. CDR3 DNA sequence: TGTGCCACCAAAAGACTAGCCCTATACAATGAGCAGTTCTTC. Protein: CATKRLALYNEQFF.

The V gene is TRBV27, the J gene TRBJ2-5, with D possibly being TRBD1 (6 bases). Germline V gives CDR1 MNHEY, CDR2 SMNVEV (reference sequence). The CDR3 extends over 12 amino acids. V was pared by 6 bases and J by 6 bases, with 11 bases between. The CDR3 region is CASRNRVQTQYF. CDR3 nucleotide sequence: TGTGCCAGCAGAAACAGGGTACAGACCCAGTACTTC.